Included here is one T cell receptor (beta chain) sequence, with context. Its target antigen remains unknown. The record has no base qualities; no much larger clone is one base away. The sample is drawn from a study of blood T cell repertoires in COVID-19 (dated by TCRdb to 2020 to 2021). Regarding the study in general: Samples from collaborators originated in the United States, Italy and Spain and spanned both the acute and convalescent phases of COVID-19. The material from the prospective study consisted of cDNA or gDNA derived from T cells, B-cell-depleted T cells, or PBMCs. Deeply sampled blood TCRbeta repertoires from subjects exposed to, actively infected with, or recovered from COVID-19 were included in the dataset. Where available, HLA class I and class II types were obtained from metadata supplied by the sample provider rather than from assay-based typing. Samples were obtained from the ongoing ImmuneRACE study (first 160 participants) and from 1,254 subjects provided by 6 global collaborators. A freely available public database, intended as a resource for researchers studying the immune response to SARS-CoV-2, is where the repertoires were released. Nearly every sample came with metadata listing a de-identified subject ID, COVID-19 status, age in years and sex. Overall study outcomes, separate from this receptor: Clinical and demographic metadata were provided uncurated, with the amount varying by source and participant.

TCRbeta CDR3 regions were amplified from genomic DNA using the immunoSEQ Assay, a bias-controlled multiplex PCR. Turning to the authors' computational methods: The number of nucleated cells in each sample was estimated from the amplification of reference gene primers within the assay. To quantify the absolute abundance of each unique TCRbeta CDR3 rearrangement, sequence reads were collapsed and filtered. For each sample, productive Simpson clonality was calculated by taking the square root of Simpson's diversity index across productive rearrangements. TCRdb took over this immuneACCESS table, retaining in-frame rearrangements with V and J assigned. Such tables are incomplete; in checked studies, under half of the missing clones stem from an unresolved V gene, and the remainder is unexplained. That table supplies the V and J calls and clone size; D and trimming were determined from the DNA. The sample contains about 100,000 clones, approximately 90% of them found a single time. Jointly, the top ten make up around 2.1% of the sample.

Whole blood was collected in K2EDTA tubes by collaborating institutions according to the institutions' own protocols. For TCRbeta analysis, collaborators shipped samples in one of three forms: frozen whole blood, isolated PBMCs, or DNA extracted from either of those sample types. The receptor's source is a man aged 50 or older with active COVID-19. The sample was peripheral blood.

CDR3 reads: CASSIIQGALYNEQFF. The DNA sequence reads TGTGCCAGCAGCATAATACAGGGGGCGTTGTACAATGAGCAGTTCTTC. This sequence uses TRBV21-1 and TRBJ2-1; the D call of TRBD1 is as the table states it, not checked on the DNA. TRBV21-1 is flagged as a pseudogene. The CDR3 measures 16 amino acids from cysteine to phenylalanine. Solely the CDR3 DNA is kept, with 48 bases framed from the first base.